This T cell receptor beta chain came from a study of T-cell memory formation after mild COVID-19. Findings of the study overall: There were some responding clones in pre-infection memory, which suggested that cross-reactive memory had joined. CD4+ contracting clones were found mainly in CM and EM, and CD8+ ones in EMRA. Whether second-wave clones peaking at day 37 were SARS-CoV-2 specific went unconfirmed.

Points on this clonotype: What it recognizes is unknown.

TCRdb reprocessed the 5' RACE reads via MiXCR and lists one record per CDR3 protein. This table has 350,000 to 500,000 distinct CDR3 sequences, 15% to 20% appearing once. This TCR came from a man aged 18-30 years who had mild COVID-19 (a few samples of this study predate the infection). Cell type and time point are not known. The sample consisted of PBMCs or a T cell subset sorted from them (not recorded which).

The CDR3 is CASSQARGRINEQFF. The CDR3 DNA is TGTGCCAGCAGCCAAGCCAGGGGGCGGATCAATGAGCAGTTCTTC. The chain joins TRBV4-2 to TRBJ2-1; 8 nucleotides agree with TRBD1. Germline-derived CDR1 and CDR2 are LGHNA and YNFKEQ. V gave up 1 base and J gave up 6 bases; unmatched junction bases: 5. The CDR3 has 15 amino acids.